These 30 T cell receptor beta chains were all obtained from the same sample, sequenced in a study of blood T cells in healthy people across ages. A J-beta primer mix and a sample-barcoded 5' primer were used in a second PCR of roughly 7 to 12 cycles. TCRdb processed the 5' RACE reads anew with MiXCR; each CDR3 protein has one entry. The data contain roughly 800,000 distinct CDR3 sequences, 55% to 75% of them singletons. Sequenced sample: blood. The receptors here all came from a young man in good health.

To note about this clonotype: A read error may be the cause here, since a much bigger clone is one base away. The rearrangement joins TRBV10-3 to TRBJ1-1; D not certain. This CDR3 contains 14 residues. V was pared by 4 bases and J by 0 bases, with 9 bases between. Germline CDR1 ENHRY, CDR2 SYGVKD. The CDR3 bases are TGTGCCATCAGTGTCAACCAAGTGAACACTGAAGCTTTCTTT. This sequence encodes CAISVNQVNTEAFF.

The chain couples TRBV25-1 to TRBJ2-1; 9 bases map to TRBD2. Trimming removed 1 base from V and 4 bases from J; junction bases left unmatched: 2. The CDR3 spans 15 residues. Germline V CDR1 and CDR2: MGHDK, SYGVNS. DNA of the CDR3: TGTGCCAGCAGTGAATTTACTAGCGGGTACAATGAGCAGTTCTTC. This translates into CASSEFTSGYNEQFF.

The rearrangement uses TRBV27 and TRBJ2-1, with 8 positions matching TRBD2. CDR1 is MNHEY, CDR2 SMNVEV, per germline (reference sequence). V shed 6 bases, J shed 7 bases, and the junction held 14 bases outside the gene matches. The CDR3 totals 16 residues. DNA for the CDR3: TGTGCCAGCAGCCGCGGGGAGCGGGGGAGCCAAAATGAGCAGTTCTTC. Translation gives CASSRGERGSQNEQFF.

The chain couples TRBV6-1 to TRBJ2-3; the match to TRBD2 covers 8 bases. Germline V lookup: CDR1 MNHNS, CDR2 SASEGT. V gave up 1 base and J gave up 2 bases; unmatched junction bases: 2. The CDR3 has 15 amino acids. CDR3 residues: CASSEVRGVTDTQYF. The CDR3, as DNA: TGTGCCAGCAGTGAAGTGCGGGGGGTCACAGATACGCAGTATTTT.

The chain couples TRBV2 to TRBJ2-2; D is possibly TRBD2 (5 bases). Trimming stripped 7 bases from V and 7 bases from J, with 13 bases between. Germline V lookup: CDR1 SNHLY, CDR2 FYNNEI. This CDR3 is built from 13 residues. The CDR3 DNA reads TGTGCCAGCAAAGAAAGGACTGACGGGGAGCTGTTTTTT. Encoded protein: CASKERTDGELFF.

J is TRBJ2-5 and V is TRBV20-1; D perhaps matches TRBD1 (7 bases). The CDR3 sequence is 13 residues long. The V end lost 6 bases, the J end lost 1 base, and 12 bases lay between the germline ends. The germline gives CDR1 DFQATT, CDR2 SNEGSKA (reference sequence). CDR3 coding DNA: TGCAGTGCGCCGGGGGACAGCCAAGAGACCCAGTACTTC. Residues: CSAPGDSQETQYF.

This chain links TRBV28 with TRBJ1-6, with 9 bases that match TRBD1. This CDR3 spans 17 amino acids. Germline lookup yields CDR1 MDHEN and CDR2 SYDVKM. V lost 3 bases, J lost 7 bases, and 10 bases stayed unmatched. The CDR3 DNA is TGTGCCAGCAGTTTTAGATCAGCGACAGGGGGAAATTCACCCCTCCACTTT. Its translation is CASSFRSATGGNSPLHF.

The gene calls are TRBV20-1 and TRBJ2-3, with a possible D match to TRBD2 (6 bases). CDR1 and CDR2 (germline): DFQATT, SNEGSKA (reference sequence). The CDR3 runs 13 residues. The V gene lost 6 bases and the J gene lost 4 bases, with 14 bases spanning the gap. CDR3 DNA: TGCAGTGCGCCGGGACTTACCCCAGATACGCAGTATTTT. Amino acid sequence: CSAPGLTPDTQYF.

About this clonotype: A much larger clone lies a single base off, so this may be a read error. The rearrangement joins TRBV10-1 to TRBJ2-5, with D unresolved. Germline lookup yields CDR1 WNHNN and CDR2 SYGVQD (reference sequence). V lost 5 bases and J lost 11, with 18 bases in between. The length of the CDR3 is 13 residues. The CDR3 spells CASSPGQYNEQYF. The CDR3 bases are TGCGCCAGCAGTCCCGGGCAGTACAATGAGCAGTACTTC.

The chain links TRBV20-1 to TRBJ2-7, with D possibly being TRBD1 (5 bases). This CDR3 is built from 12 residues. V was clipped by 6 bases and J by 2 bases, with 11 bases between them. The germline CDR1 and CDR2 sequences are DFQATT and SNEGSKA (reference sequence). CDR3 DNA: TGCAGTGCGATGACGGACACCTACGAGCAGTACTTC. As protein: CSAMTDTYEQYF.

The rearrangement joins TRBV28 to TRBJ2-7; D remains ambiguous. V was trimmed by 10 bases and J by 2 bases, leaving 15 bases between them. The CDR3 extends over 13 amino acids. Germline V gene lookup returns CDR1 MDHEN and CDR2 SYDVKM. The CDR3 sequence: CAIQSSYTYEQYF. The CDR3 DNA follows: TGTGCCATCCAATCGAGTTACACCTACGAGCAGTACTTC.

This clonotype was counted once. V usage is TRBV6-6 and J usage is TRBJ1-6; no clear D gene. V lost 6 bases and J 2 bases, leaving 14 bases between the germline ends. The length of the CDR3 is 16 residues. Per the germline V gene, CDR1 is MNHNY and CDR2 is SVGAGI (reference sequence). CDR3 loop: CASRDGGGTYNSPLHF. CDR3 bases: TGTGCCAGCAGGGACGGAGGTGGTACCTATAATTCACCCCTCCACTTT.

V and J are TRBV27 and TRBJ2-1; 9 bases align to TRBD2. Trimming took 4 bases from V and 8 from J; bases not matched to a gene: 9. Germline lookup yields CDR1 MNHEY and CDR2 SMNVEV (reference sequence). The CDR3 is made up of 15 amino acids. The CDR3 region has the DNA TGTGCCAGCAGTTCCATGCCTAGCGGGAAGGATGAGCAGTTCTTC. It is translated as CASSSMPSGKDEQFF.

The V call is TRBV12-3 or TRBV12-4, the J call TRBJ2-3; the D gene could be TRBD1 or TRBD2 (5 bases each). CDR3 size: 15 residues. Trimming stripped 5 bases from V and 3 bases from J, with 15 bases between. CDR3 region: CASSPRDPGTDTQYF. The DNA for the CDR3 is TGTGCCAGCAGTCCGAGGGACCCGGGAACAGATACGCAGTATTTT.

The CDR3 loop is CASSLGGTSGDYGYTF. The CDR3 region has the DNA TGTGCCAGCAGTTTAGGGGGCACCAGTGGGGACTATGGCTACACCTTC. This sequence joins TRBV2 and TRBJ1-2; TRBD1 matches 7 bases. Germline V lookup: CDR1 SNHLY, CDR2 FYNNEI. The CDR3 is 16 amino acids. After removal of 5 bases from V and 3 bases from J, the junction contained 12 bases not matched to a gene.

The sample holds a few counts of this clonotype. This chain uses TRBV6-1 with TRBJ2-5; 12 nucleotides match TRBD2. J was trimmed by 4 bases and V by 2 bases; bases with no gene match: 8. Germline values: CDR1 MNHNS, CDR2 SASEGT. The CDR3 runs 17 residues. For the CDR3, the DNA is TGTGCCAGCAGTGAAAATGGGGGACTAGCGGGCGGAGAGACCCAGTACTTC. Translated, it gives CASSENGGLAGGETQYF.

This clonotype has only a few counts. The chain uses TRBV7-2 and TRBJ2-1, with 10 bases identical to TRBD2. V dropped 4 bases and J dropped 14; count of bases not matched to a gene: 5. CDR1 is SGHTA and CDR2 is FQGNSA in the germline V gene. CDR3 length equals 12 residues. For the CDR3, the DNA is TGTGCCAGCAGCTCGACAGCGGGAGGGGAGTTCTTC. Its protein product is CASSSTAGGEFF.

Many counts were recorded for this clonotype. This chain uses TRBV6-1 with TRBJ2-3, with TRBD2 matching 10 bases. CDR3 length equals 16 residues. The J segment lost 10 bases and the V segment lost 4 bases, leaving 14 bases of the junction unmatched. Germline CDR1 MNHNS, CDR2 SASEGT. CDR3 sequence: CASSGAGLAASVAQYF. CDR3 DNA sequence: TGTGCCAGCAGTGGGGCCGGACTAGCGGCTTCCGTGGCGCAGTATTTT.

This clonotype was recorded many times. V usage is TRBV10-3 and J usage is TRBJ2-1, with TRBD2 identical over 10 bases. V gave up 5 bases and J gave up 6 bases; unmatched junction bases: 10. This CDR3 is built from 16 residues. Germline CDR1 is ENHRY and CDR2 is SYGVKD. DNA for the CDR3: TGTGCCATCAGTCTAACGACTAGCGGGCCTCTCAATGAGCAGTTCTTC. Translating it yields CAISLTTSGPLNEQFF.

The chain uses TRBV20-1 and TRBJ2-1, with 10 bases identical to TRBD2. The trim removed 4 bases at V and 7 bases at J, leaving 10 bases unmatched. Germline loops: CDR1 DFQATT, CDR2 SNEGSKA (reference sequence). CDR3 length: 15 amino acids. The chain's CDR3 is CSAIPLGSGRNEQFF. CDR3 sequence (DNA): TGCAGTGCTATACCCTTGGGTAGCGGGAGGAATGAGCAGTTCTTC.

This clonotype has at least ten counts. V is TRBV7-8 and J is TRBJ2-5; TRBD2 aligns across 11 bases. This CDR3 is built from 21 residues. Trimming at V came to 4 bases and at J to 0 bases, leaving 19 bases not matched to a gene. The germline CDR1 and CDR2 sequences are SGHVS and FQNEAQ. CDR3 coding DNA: TGTGCCAGCAGCTCCAAAGGACTTGGGCTAGCGGGGGGTTGGTACCAAGAGACCCAGTACTTC. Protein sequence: CASSSKGLGLAGGWYQETQYF. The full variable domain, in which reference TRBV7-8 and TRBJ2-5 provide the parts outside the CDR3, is GAGVSQSPRYKVAKRGQDVALRCDPISGHVSLFWYQQALGQGPEFLTYFQNEAQLDKSGLPSDRFFAERPEGSVSTLKIQRTQQEDSAVYLCASSSKGLGLAGGWYQETQYFGPGTRLLVL.

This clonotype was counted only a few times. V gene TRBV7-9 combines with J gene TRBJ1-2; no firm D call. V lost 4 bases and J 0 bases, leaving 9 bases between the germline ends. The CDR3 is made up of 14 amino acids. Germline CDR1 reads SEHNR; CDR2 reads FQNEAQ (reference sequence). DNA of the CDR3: TGTGCCAGCAGCTACACAGAGACTAACTATGGCTACACCTTC. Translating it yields CASSYTETNYGYTF.

In nucleotides, the CDR3 is TGTGCCAGCAGCAAAGTCGGGACAGGGGGCATGAACACTGAAGCTTTCTTT. It translates to CASSKVGTGGMNTEAFF. The rearrangement uses TRBV21-1 and TRBJ1-1; whether TRBD1, the table's D call, matches the DNA was not checked. TRBV21-1 is a pseudogene locus. This CDR3 spans 17 amino acids.

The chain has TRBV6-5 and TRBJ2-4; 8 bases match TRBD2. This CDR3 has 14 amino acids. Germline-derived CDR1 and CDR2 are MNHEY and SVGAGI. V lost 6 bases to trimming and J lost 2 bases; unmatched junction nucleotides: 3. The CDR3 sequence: CASSRTSSKNIQYF. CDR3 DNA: TGTGCCAGCAGCCGGACTAGCTCCAAAAACATTCAGTACTTC.

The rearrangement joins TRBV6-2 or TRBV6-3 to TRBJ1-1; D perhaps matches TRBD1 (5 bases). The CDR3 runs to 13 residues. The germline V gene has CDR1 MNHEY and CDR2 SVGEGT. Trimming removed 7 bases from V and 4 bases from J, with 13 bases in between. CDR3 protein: CASNPGLSTEAFF. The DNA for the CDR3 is TGTGCCAGCAATCCGGGACTCAGCACTGAAGCTTTCTTT.

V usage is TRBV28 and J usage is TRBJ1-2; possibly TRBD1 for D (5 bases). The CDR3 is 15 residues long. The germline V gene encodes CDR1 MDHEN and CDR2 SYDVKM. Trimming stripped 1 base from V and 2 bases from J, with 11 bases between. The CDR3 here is CASSLSGGSNYGYTF. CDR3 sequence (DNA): TGTGCCAGCAGTTTATCTGGGGGTTCCAACTATGGCTACACCTTC.

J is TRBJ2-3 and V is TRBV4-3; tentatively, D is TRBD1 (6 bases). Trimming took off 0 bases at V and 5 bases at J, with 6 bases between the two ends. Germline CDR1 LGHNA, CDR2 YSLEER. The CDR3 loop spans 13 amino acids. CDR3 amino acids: CASSQEDRDTQYF. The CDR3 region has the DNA TGCGCCAGCAGCCAAGAGGACAGAGATACGCAGTATTTT.

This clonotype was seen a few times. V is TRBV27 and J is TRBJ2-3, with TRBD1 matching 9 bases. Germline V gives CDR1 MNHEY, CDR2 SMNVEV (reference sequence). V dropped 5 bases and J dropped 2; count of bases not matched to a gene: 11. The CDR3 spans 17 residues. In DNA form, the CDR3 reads TGTGCCAGCAGTCTATACAGGGGGCAAGGCGCCACAGATACGCAGTATTTT. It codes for CASSLYRGQGATDTQYF.

Written as DNA, the CDR3 is TGTGCCAGCAATCCGGCCACTAGGTACAATGAGCAGTTCTTC. Its translation: CASNPATRYNEQFF. J is TRBJ2-1 and V is TRBV25-1; D perhaps matches TRBD2 (5 bases). There are 14 residues in the CDR3. V was shortened by 7 bases and J by 4 bases, with 14 bases between the two germline ends. Germline V gives CDR1 MGHDK, CDR2 SYGVNS.

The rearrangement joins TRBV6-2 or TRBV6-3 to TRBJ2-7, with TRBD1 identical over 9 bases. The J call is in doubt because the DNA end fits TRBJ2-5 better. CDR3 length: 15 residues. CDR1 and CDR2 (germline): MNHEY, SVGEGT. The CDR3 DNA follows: TGTGCCAGCAGTTCGGGACAGGGTATTAGGGAGACCCAGTACTTC. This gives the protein CASSSGQGIRETQYF.